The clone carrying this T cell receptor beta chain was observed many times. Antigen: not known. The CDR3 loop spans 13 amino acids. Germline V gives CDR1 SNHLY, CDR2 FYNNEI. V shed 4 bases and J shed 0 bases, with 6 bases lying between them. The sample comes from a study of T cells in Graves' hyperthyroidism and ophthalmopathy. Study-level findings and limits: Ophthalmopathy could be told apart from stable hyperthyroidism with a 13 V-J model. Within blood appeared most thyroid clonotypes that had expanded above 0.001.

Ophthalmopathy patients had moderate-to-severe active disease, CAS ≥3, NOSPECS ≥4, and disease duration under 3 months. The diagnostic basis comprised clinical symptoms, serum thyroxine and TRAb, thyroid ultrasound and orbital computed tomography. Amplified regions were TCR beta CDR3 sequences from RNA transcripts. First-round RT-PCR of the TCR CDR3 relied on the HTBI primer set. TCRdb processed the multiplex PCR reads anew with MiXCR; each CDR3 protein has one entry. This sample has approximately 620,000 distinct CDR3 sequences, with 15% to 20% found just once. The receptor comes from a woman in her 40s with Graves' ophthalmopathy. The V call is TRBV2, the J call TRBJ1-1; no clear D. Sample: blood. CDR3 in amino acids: CASSADMNTEAFF. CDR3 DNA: TGTGCCAGCAGTGCGGATATGAACACTGAAGCTTTCTTT.